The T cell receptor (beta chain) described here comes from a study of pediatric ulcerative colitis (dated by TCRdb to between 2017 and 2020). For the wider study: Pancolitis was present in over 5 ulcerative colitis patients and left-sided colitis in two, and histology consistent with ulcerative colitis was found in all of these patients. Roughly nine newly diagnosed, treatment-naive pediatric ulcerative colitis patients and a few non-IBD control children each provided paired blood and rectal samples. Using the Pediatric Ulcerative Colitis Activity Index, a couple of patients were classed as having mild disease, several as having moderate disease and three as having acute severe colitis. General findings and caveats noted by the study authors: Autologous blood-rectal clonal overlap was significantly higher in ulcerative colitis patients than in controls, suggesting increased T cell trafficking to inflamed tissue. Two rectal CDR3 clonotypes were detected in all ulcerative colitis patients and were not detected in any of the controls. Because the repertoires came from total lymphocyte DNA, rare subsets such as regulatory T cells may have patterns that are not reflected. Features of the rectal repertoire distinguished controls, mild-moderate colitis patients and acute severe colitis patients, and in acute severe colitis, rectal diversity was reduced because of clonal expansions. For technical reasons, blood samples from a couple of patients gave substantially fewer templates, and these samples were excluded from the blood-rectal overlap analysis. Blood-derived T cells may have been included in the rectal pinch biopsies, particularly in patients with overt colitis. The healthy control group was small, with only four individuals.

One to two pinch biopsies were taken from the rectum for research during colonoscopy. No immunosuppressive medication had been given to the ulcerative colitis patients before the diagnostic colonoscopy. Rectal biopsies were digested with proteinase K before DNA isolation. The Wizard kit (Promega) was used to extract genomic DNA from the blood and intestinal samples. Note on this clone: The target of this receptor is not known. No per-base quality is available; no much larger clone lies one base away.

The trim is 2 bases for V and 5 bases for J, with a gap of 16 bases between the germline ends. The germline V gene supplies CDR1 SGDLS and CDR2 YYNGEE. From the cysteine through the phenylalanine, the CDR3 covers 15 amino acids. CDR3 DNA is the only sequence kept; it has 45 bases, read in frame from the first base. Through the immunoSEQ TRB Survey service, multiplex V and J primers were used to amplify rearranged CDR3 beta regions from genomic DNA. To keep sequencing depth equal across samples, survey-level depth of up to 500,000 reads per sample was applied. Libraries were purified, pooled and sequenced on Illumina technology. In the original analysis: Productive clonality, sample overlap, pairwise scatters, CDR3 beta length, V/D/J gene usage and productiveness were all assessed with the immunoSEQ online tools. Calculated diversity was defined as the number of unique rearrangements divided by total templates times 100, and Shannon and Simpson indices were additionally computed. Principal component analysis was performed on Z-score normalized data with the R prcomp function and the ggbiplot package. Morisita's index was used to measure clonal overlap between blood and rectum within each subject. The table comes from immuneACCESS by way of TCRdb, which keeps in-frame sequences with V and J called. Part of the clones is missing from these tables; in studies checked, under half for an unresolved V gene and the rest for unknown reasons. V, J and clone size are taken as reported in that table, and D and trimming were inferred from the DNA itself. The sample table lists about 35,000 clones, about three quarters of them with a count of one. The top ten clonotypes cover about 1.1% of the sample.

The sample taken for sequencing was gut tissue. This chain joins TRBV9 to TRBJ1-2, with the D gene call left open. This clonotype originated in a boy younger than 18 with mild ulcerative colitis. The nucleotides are TGTGCCAGCAGCGTCGGCCGGGAACTACCTTATGGCTACACCTTC. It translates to CASSVGRELPYGYTF.